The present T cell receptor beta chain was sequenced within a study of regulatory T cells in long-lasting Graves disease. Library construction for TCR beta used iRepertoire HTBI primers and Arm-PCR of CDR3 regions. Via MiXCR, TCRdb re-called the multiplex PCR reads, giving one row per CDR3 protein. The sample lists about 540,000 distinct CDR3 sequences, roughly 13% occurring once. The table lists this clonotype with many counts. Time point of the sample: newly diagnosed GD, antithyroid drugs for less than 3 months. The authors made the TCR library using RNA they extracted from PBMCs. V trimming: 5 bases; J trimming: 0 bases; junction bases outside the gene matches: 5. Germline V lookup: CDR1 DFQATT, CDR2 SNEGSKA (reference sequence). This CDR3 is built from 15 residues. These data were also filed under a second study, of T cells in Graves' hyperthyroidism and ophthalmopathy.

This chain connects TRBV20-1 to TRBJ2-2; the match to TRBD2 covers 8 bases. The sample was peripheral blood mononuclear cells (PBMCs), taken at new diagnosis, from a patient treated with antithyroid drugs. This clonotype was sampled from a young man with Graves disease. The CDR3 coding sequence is TGCAGTGCTCGAGCGGGAGTAGCGAACACCGGGGAGCTGTTTTTT. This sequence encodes CSARAGVANTGELFF.